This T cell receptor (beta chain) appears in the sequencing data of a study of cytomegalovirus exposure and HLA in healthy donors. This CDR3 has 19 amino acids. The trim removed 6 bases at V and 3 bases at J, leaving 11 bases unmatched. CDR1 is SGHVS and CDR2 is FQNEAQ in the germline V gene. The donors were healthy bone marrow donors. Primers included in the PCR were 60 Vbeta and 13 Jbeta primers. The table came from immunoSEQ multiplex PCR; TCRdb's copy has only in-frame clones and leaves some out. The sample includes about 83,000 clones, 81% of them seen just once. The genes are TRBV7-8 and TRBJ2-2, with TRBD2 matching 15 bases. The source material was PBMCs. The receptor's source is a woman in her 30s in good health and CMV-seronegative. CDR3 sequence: CASSSYSGLAGGYTGELFF. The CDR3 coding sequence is TGTGCCAGCAGTTCCTATTCTGGACTAGCGGGAGGGTACACCGGGGAGCTGTTTTTT.